This T cell receptor (beta chain) originates from a study of blood T cell repertoires in COVID-19 (dated by TCRdb to about 2020). A note on the overall study: The collaborator samples originated in the United States, Italy and Spain and spanned the acute and convalescent phases of COVID-19. The prospective study material was composed of cDNA or gDNA derived from T cells, B-cell-depleted T cells, or PBMCs. The dataset comprised deeply sampled blood TCRbeta repertoires from subjects exposed to, actively infected with, or recovered from COVID-19. The repertoires were released in a freely available public database intended as a resource for research on the immune response to SARS-CoV-2. Samples were obtained from the ongoing ImmuneRACE study (first 160 participants) and from over 1,000 subjects provided by 6 global collaborators. A de-identified subject ID, COVID-19 status, age in years and sex were almost always included in the sample metadata. Where available, HLA class I and class II types were taken from metadata supplied by the sample provider and were not determined by assay-based typing. Here is what the overall study found, with its caveats: Clinical and demographic metadata were provided uncurated, with the amount varying by source and participant.

In Seattle, one collaborating source enrolled patients while the infection was active and tracked those patients longitudinally over the course of disease. Each collaborating institution followed its own protocols to collect whole blood in K2EDTA tubes. For TCRbeta analysis, collaborators shipped samples as frozen whole blood, isolated PBMCs, or DNA extracted from either of those sample types. Worth noting for this clone: Its antigen target is currently unknown. Base qualities are not recorded, but no much larger clone differs from it by a single base.

TCRbeta CDR3 regions were amplified from genomic DNA using the immunoSEQ Assay, a bias-controlled multiplex PCR. Regarding the original processing steps: The number of nucleated cells in each sample was estimated from the amplification of reference gene primers within the assay. To quantify the absolute abundance of each unique TCRbeta CDR3 rearrangement, sequence reads were collapsed and filtered. For each sample, productive Simpson clonality was calculated by taking the square root of Simpson's diversity index across productive rearrangements. What TCRdb holds here is the immuneACCESS table cut down to in-frame rearrangements. Part of the clones is not present; checked against another copy, under half of the missing clones reflect an unresolved V gene, and the others are unexplained. That table is the source of V, J and clone size, and D and trimming were worked out from the DNA. For this sample there are roughly 390,000 clones; around 87% appear just once. The top ten hold under 11% of the sample.

The CDR3 numbers 14 residues from cysteine through phenylalanine. Of the read, only the CDR3 DNA is kept; its 42 bases are in frame from base 1. V and J are truncated by 6 bases and 6 bases respectively, leaving an intervening sequence of 14 bases. Per the germline V gene, MDHEN is the CDR1 and SYDVKM is the CDR2. The rearranged segments are TRBV28 and TRBJ2-2, and TRBD1 may be the D gene, going by 6 matching bases. The sequenced sample was peripheral blood. The TCR was taken from a woman aged 25 to 39 with COVID-19, enrolled during active disease. CDR3 sequence: CASRLSGVAGELFF. The DNA is as follows: TGTGCCAGCAGGTTGTCAGGGGTAGCCGGGGAGCTGTTTTTT.